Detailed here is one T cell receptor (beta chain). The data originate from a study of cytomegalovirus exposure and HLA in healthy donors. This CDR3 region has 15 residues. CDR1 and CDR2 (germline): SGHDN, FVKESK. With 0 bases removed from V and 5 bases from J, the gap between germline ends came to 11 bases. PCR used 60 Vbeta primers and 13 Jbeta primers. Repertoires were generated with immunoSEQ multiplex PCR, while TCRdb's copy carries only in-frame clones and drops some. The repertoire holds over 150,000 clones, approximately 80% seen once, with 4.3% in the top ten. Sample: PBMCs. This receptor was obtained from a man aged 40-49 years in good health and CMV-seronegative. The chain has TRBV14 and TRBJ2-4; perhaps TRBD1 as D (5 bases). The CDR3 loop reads CASSQERGFENIQYF. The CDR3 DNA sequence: TGTGCCAGCAGCCAAGAAAGGGGCTTCGAAAACATTCAGTACTTC.